This paragraph covers one T cell receptor (beta chain) sequence. Sequencing used immunoSEQ multiplex PCR; TCRdb keeps in-frame clones, though not all of them. The repertoire holds 70,000 to 100,000 clones, with over 85% as singletons. This sample is drawn from a study of T cell changes during pregnancy in multiple sclerosis. CDR1 SGDLS and CDR2 YYNGEE come from the germline V gene. V lost 0 bases to trimming and J lost 1 base; unmatched junction nucleotides: 5. This CDR3 spans 17 amino acids. V is TRBV9 and J is TRBJ1-1, with 11 positions matching TRBD1. The source was peripheral blood, collected in the third trimester of pregnancy. The receptor's source is a female donor in good health, enrolled as a control in a pregnancy study. The CDR3 bases are TGTGCCAGCAGCGTAGGGACAGGGGGCGCCGGGAACACTGAAGCTTTCTTT. Its translation: CASSVGTGGAGNTEAFF.